Below, 20 T cell receptor beta chains from the same sample are listed, as sequenced in a study of blood T cell repertoires in COVID-19. Method: immunoSEQ multiplex PCR; TCRdb's copy keeps in-frame clones and lacks some. The top ten hold approximately 3.7% of the sample, which has about 35,000 clones, about four fifths seen once. Sequenced sample: peripheral blood. The receptors stem from a man aged 45-65 years with acute or convalescent COVID-19.

The chain recombines TRBV27 with TRBJ1-1; the D gene is possibly TRBD1 (6 bases). Germline V gives CDR1 MNHEY, CDR2 SMNVEV (reference sequence). V shed 5 bases and J shed 1 base, with 20 bases lying between them. The CDR3 consists of 17 residues. Here the CDR3 reads CASSTIRGAGRNTEAFF. CDR3 nucleotide sequence: TGTGCCAGCAGTACTATTCGGGGGGCCGGGAGGAACACTGAAGCTTTCTTT.

This chain links TRBV5-1 with TRBJ2-1; 9 bases line up with TRBD2. Germline-derived CDR1 and CDR2 are SGHRS and YFSETQ. CDR3 length: 16 amino acids. V lost 0 bases, J lost 6 bases, and 7 bases stayed unmatched. CDR3 nucleotide sequence: TGCGCCAGCAGCTTGGAAGAAAGCGGGGGGTTCAATGAGCAGTTCTTC. Protein sequence: CASSLEESGGFNEQFF.

This rearrangement joins TRBV6-5 to TRBJ2-6, with TRBD1 as a possible D gene (6 bases). This CDR3 has 15 residues. CDR1 and CDR2 from the germline V gene are MNHEY and SVGAGI. The V gene lost 4 bases and the J gene lost 4 bases, with 11 bases spanning the gap. CDR3 region: CASSSPGVGANVLTF. DNA of the CDR3: TGTGCCAGCAGTTCCCCAGGGGTAGGGGCCAACGTCCTGACTTTC.

V gene TRBV19 combines with J gene TRBJ2-2, with 9 nucleotides matching TRBD2. The CDR3 runs 15 residues. Germline V lookup: CDR1 LNHDA, CDR2 SQIVND (reference sequence). With 5 bases clipped from V and 6 bases from J, the junction kept 7 bases outside the gene matches. This CDR3 reads CASSLGLAEAGELFF. CDR3 bases: TGTGCCAGTAGTCTGGGACTAGCTGAGGCCGGGGAGCTGTTTTTT.

This chain joins TRBV27 and TRBJ2-7; no clear D. Trimming pared 4 bases from V and 0 bases from J, leaving 7 bases between. This CDR3 spans 13 amino acids. From germline, CDR1 is MNHEY and CDR2 SMNVEV (reference sequence). CDR3 residues: CASSYSSSYEQYF. The DNA for the CDR3 is TGTGCCAGCAGTTACTCGAGCTCCTACGAGCAGTACTTC.

The chain recombines TRBV21-1 with TRBJ1-5; TRBD1, as called in the table, went unchecked against the DNA. TRBV21-1 is deemed a pseudogene. The CDR3 has 19 amino acids. This chain's CDR3 is CASSKGRKDRGYSNQPQHF. The CDR3 DNA reads TGTGCCAGCAGCAAAGGGAGAAAAGACAGGGGCTATAGCAATCAGCCCCAGCATTTT.

J is TRBJ1-1 and V is TRBV15; D remains unclear. V was pared by 0 bases and J by 12 bases, with 11 bases between. The germline CDR1 and CDR2 sequences are LNHNV and YYDKDF (reference sequence). The length of the CDR3 is 12 residues. The CDR3, as DNA: TGTGCCACCAGCAGAGATCTCTACGTGACTTTCTTT. The encoded protein is CATSRDLYVTFF.

The gene calls are TRBV20-1 and TRBJ2-2, with D perhaps matching TRBD2 (5 bases). CDR3 length equals 11 residues. Looked up from germline, CDR1 is DFQATT and CDR2 is SNEGSKA (reference sequence). The V end lost 2 bases, the J end lost 7 bases, and 5 bases lay between the germline ends. In nucleotides, the CDR3 is TGCAGTGCTAGACGGGGCGGGGAGCTGTTTTTT. It translates to CSARRGGELFF.

The chain carries TRBV19 and TRBJ1-5; D remains ambiguous. V lost 3 bases and J lost 0, with 15 bases in between. In germline, CDR1 is LNHDA, CDR2 SQIVND (reference sequence). The CDR3 runs 17 residues. The CDR3 here is CASSIFPTDYSNQPQHF. CDR3 sequence (DNA): TGTGCCAGTAGTATTTTCCCCACAGACTATAGCAATCAGCCCCAGCATTTT.

V gene TRBV6-5 combines with J gene TRBJ1-1; TRBD1 is a possible D gene (5 bases). Trimming took 8 bases from V and 6 from J, leaving 10 bases between them. CDR1 is MNHEY and CDR2 is SVGAGI in the germline V gene. This CDR3 spans 11 amino acids. CDR3 sequence (DNA): TGTGCCAGCGGGAGGGGTGCTGAAGCTTTCTTT. Protein sequence: CASGRGAEAFF.

The chain couples TRBV7-9 to TRBJ2-5; D not certain. Germline V gene data show CDR1 as SEHNR and CDR2 as FQNEAQ (reference sequence). Between the trimmed V and J ends, which lost 5 bases and 1 base, there was a span of 5 bases. This CDR3 comprises 12 residues. CDR3 in DNA: TGTGCCAGCAGCCCTAGCCAAGAGACCCAGTACTTC. This translates into CASSPSQETQYF. The whole variable domain, filled in from reference TRBV7-9 and TRBJ2-5, reads DTGVSQNPRHKITKRGQNVTFRCDPISEHNRLYWYRQTLGQGPEFLTYFQNEAQLEKSRLLSDRFSAERPKGSFSTLEIQRTEQGDSAMYLCASSPSQETQYFGPGTRLLVL.

The chain recombines TRBV27 with TRBJ2-7; 10 bases are a match to TRBD2. This CDR3 region has 15 residues. V lost 7 bases to trimming and J lost 0 bases; unmatched junction nucleotides: 6. Per germline, CDR1 MNHEY and CDR2 SMNVEV (reference sequence). In DNA form, the CDR3 reads TGTGCCAGCACCCGACTAGCGGGCCTCTCCTACGAGCAGTACTTC. Translated, it gives CASTRLAGLSYEQYF.

The chain is built from TRBV7-9 and TRBJ1-2; D not resolved. Germline V gives CDR1 SEHNR, CDR2 FQNEAQ (reference sequence). The CDR3 covers 13 residues. V lost 5 bases, J lost 2 bases, and 9 bases lay in between. This chain's CDR3 is CASSQGENYGYTF. The CDR3 bases are TGTGCCAGCAGCCAAGGAGAGAACTATGGCTACACCTTC.

The chain recombines TRBV7-6 with TRBJ2-5; 16 nucleotides align to TRBD2. V shed 6 bases and J 3 bases; nucleotides not matched to a gene: 7. The CDR3 totals 17 residues. Germline V gene sequence: CDR1 SGHVS, CDR2 FNYEAQ. The CDR3 sequence is CASSLGLAGGTEETQYF. The CDR3 DNA reads as TGTGCCAGCAGTCTGGGACTAGCGGGGGGGACTGAAGAGACCCAGTACTTC.

J is TRBJ1-4 and V is TRBV28; 11 nucleotides match TRBD1. The junction had 6 bases not matched to a gene; V was cut back by 4 bases and J by 8 bases. The CDR3 is 15 amino acids. In germline, CDR1 is MDHEN, CDR2 SYDVKM. The DNA for the CDR3 is TGTGCCAGCAGTTCAGGACAGGGGGCAGAGGAAAAACTGTTTTTT. Its protein product is CASSSGQGAEEKLFF. Filled out from reference TRBV28 and TRBJ1-4, the complete variable domain reads DVKVTQSSRYLVKRTGEKVFLECVQDMDHENMFWYRQDPGLGLRLIYFSYDVKMKEKGDIPEGYSVSREKKERFSLILESASTNQTSMYLCASSSGQGAEEKLFFGSGTQLSVL.

The gene calls are TRBV3-1 (or the pseudogene TRBV3-2) and TRBJ2-1; 8 bases fit TRBD2. The trim removed 0 bases at V and 10 bases at J, leaving 8 bases unmatched. Germline assignment: CDR1 LGHDT and CDR2 YNNKEL (reference sequence). CDR3 length: 15 residues. The CDR3 DNA reads as TGTGCCAGCAGCCAAGATTCCGGGGGGGCGGACGAGCAGTTCTTC. It translates to CASSQDSGGADEQFF.

This chain joins TRBV15 and TRBJ1-2, with TRBD1 identical over 11 bases. The length of the CDR3 is 14 residues. V gave up 5 bases and J gave up 2 bases; unmatched junction bases: 1. Germline CDR1 reads LNHNV; CDR2 reads YYDKDF (reference sequence). CDR3 sequence reads: CATSWDRGNYGYTF. CDR3 bases: TGTGCCACCAGCTGGGACAGGGGGAACTATGGCTACACCTTC.

This chain links TRBV11-2 with TRBJ2-2; TRBD2 matches 8 bases. Germline CDR1 reads SGHAT; CDR2 reads FQNNGV. Trimming took 5 bases from V and 4 from J; bases not matched to a gene: 15. The CDR3 sequence is 18 residues long. In nucleotides, the CDR3 is TGTGCCAGCAGCCTGCTCGTCGGGGGGGGCGCCGGCACCGGGGAGCTGTTTTTT. It yields the protein CASSLLVGGGAGTGELFF.

J is TRBJ2-7 and V is TRBV18; 7 bases match TRBD2. The trim removed 8 bases at V and 5 bases at J, leaving 12 bases unmatched. CDR1 is KGHSH and CDR2 is LQKENI in the germline V gene. This CDR3 comprises 14 residues. The CDR3 region has the DNA TGTGCCAGCGGGATCTCTAGCGGCCCCGACGAGCAGTACTTC. Translating gives CASGISSGPDEQYF.

The CDR3 region is CASREGGAMDEQYF. CDR3 DNA sequence: TGTGCCAGCAGAGAGGGGGGGGCGATGGACGAGCAGTACTTC. The rearrangement links TRBV2 to TRBJ2-7; tentatively, D is TRBD2 (7 bases). Trimming stripped 6 bases from V and 5 bases from J, with 17 bases between. The CDR3 is made up of 14 amino acids. CDR1 SNHLY and CDR2 FYNNEI come from the germline V gene.